A selection of T cell receptor beta chains follows, all from one sample in a study of Graves' ophthalmopathy and Graves' hyperthyroidism. TCRdb redid the calling of the multiplex PCR reads with MiXCR, one entry per CDR3 protein. The repertoire consists of some 1.1 million distinct CDR3 sequences, with less than 45% occurring once and the leading ten covering over 8.5%. The sample consisted of peripheral blood or thyroid tissue (not recorded which). The receptor set was obtained from an adult man with Graves' hyperthyroidism. The CDR3 runs from the conserved cysteine through the conserved F or W. D genes are given only for firm matches. The size field is filled for only some rows; it gives once, few, many or a size class.

D gene	V gene	clone size	J gene	CDR3 DNA	CDR3 protein
TRBD1	TRBV29-1	.	TRBJ1-2	TGCAGCGTTGAAGTATTGGCGACAGGGAGAAAAGGTTATGGCTACACCTTC	CSVEVLATGRKGYGYTF
.	TRBV15	many	TRBJ1-2	TGTGCCACCAGCAGCCGACCGAGACGGGACTATGGCTACACCTTC	CATSSRPRRDYGYTF
TRBD1	TRBV6-6	.	TRBJ2-5	TGTGCCAGCAGACCAACAGGGGTTGGAGAGACCCAGTACTTC	CASRPTGVGETQYF
.	TRBV30	.	TRBJ1-1	TGTGCCTGGAGTACGGGGACGCCCGAAGCTTTCTTT	CAWSTGTPEAFF
TRBD1	TRBV2	.	TRBJ1-1	TGTGCCAGCGCCCCGGACAGGCCACGTGGGACTGAAGCTTTCTTT	CASAPDRPRGTEAFF
.	TRBV2	.	TRBJ2-5	TGTGCCAGCAGCTTTCATAAGACGGTAGAGACCCAGTACTTC	CASSFHKTVETQYF
.	TRBV20-1	.	TRBJ2-7	TGCAGTGCTAGAGTGAGAGGGGAGGGGGCCCACGAGCAGTACTTC	CSARVRGEGAHEQYF
.	TRBV5-1	.	TRBJ2-5	TGCGCCAGCAGCTTAGGACATATCCAAGAGACCCAGTACTTC	CASSLGHIQETQYF
.	TRBV7-3	.	TRBJ1-2	TGTGCCAGCAGCTCTACACCGGGCTACACCTTC	CASSSTPGYTF
.	TRBV6-5	many	TRBJ1-5	TGTGCCAGCAGCCGACAGAATAGCAATCAGCCCCAGCATTTT	CASSRQNSNQPQHF
TRBD1	TRBV9	.	TRBJ1-6	TGTGCCAGCAGCCTCTGGACAGGGGGCTCTTCACCCCTCCACTTT	CASSLWTGGSSPLHF
.	TRBV5-1	few	TRBJ2-5	TGCGCCAGCAGCGTCGGTGGAGGGGGCCTCCAAGAGACCCAGTACTTC	CASSVGGGGLQETQYF
TRBD1	TRBV5-1	.	TRBJ1-5	TGCGCCAGCAGTGCTAGGACAGGGGTTGATCAGCCCCAGCATTTT	CASSARTGVDQPQHF
.	TRBV9	few	TRBJ2-7	TGTGCCAGCAGCGTAGTGGGAGAGTCCTACGAGCAGTACTTC	CASSVVGESYEQYF
.	TRBV5-1	few	TRBJ2-2	TGCGCCAGCAGCGCCACCCGATGGGACACCGGGGAGCTGTTTTTT	CASSATRWDTGELFF
.	TRBV7-9	.	TRBJ1-1	TGTGCCAGCAGCTCAACGCTCGGTGCAGCTTTCTTT	CASSSTLGAAFF
.	TRBV5-8	many	TRBJ2-7	TGTGCCAGCAGCTGGTCGACAGACTTTCGAGGCGAGCAGTACTTC	CASSWSTDFRGEQYF
TRBD1	TRBV10-1	many	TRBJ2-2	TGCGCCAGCAGTGAAGGGGGCGCGGACACCGGGGAGCTGTTTTTT	CASSEGGADTGELFF
.	TRBV20-1	.	TRBJ2-2	TGCAGTGCTAGTAAAGCGGCGAACACCGGGGAGCTGTTTTTT	CSASKAANTGELFF
.	TRBV20-1	.	TRBJ1-2	TGCAGTGACGAATCTGTGGAGGGCTACACCTTC	CSDESVEGYTF
.	TRBV11-2	many	TRBJ1-1	TGTGCCAGCAGCTTTGGGTATGGCACTGAAGCTTTCTTT	CASSFGYGTEAFF
.	TRBV7-9	.	TRBJ1-2	TGTGCCTGGAGCCTGGGGCGCAGTTTCTATGGCTACACCTTC	CAWSLGRSFYGYTF
TRBD1	TRBV7-2	.	TRBJ2-1	TGTGCCAGCAGCCGGGACAGGGCACAGGCCTACAATGAGCAGTTCTTC	CASSRDRAQAYNEQFF
.	TRBV20-1	.	TRBJ2-7	TGCAGTGCTGGTTCGTTTAGAGGCCCCGAGCAGTACTTC	CSAGSFRGPEQYF
TRBD2	TRBV10-3	.	TRBJ2-7	TGTGCCAGCAGTTACTCAAGACTAGCTCCCTACGAGCAGTACTTC	CASSYSRLAPYEQYF
TRBD2	TRBV12-3/TRBV12-4	many	TRBJ2-5	TGTGCCAGCAGTCACCGGGGGGGTCGAGAGACCCAGTACTTC	CASSHRGGRETQYF
.	TRBV5-5	.	TRBJ1-2	TGTGCCAGCAGCCACGATCTTGCGCCCTTGGGCGGCTACACCTTC	CASSHDLAPLGGYTF
.	TRBV12-3/TRBV12-4	many	TRBJ1-5	TGTGCCAGCAGTTTAAGGGGGGGTGGGATGAGCAATCAGCCCCAGCATTTT	CASSLRGGGMSNQPQHF
.	TRBV19	.	TRBJ1-1	TGTGCCAGTAGTATTATTGGAGGACAGTGGGCTTTCTTT	CASSIIGGQWAFF
TRBD1	TRBV7-9	.	TRBJ2-7	TGTGCCAGCAGCGTCCGGGACAGACTTTACGAGCAGTACTTC	CASSVRDRLYEQYF
.	TRBV6-1	few	TRBJ1-5	TGTGCCAGCAGGCTATTCGGGAATCAGCCCCAGCATTTT	CASRLFGNQPQHF
.	TRBV5-1	.	TRBJ2-7	TGCGCCAGCAGACCGGGGGCGGGAAACGAGCAGTACTTC	CASRPGAGNEQYF
TRBD1	TRBV29-1	.	TRBJ1-1	TGCAGCGTACATCCGGGACAGGCCGAATCTGAAGCTTTCTTT	CSVHPGQAESEAFF
.	TRBV11-2	few	TRBJ2-7	TGTGCCAGCAGCGCACAGGTCAGCTCCTACGAGCAGTACTTC	CASSAQVSSYEQYF
.	TRBV19	.	TRBJ1-1	TGTGCCAGTAACCATGGTGTCGGGGGCTGGGATGGCACTGAAGCTTTCTTT	CASNHGVGGWDGTEAFF
.	TRBV7-2	.	TRBJ2-5	TGTGCCAGCAGCTCCAGGCACCAAGAGACCCAGTACTTC	CASSSRHQETQYF
.	TRBV3-1	many	TRBJ2-7	TGTGCCAGCAGCTTTCCGGACGGCTACGAGCAGTACTTC	CASSFPDGYEQYF
TRBD1	TRBV4-3	.	TRBJ1-1	TGCGCCAGCAGCCAAGCACAGGGGTGGGGGATTGAAGCTTTCTTT	CASSQAQGWGIEAFF
TRBD1	TRBV7-2	many	TRBJ1-2	TGTGCCAGCAGCCTCACCGGGACAGGGTCGTATGGCTACACCTTC	CASSLTGTGSYGYTF
TRBD2	TRBV7-2	.	TRBJ2-7	TGTGCCAGCAGCTTAGTTACTAGCGGAGTCTCTTTCCACGAGCAGTACTTC	CASSLVTSGVSFHEQYF
TRBD1	TRBV2	many	TRBJ1-2	TGTGCCAGCAGTGAAGCAGGAGGAGGGGGCCATGGCTACACCTTC	CASSEAGGGGHGYTF
.	TRBV29-1	once	TRBJ1-2	TGCAGCGTAGGGCCGGGGTATGGCTACACCTTC	CSVGPGYGYTF
.	TRBV10-3	.	TRBJ1-5	TGTGCCAGCAGTTCCTACAGGATCCACAGCAATCAGCCCCAGCATTTT	CASSSYRIHSNQPQHF
TRBD2	TRBV7-9	many	TRBJ2-7	TGTGCCAGCAGCCCGAGCGGGAATTACGAGCAGTACTTC	CASSPSGNYEQYF
TRBD2	TRBV20-1	.	TRBJ2-7	TGCAGTGCCCCAAGAACTAGCGGGCTTTACGAGCGGTACTTC	CSAPRTSGLYERYF
.	TRBV5-1	.	TRBJ1-1	TGCGCCAGCAGCTTGGGGGGGCAGTACACTGAAGCTTTCTTT	CASSLGGQYTEAFF
TRBD2	TRBV7-8	.	TRBJ2-7	TGTGCCAGCAGCCACCTAGGCGGTAGCGGGGGGGAATACGAGCACTACTTC	CASSHLGGSGGEYEHYF
TRBD1	TRBV18	.	TRBJ2-7	TGTGCCAGCTCACCCCAAACAGGGGTGGGCGAGCAGTACTTC	CASSPQTGVGEQYF
.	TRBV7-9	many	TRBJ2-7	TGTGCCAGCAGCCCCGGGGTGGGCGTTAGTGAGCAGTACTTC	CASSPGVGVSEQYF
.	TRBV24-1	many	TRBJ1-2	TGTGCCACCAGTGACCGCAGAAACCCTAACTATGGCTACACCTTC	CATSDRRNPNYGYTF
.	TRBV12-3/TRBV12-4	many	TRBJ1-2	TGTGCCAGCAGTTTACTCGGCGCGCATGGCTACACCTTC	CASSLLGAHGYTF
.	TRBV29-1	many	TRBJ1-2	TGCAGCGTTGAAGGGGGGGCCGGAGGCTACACCTTC	CSVEGGAGGYTF